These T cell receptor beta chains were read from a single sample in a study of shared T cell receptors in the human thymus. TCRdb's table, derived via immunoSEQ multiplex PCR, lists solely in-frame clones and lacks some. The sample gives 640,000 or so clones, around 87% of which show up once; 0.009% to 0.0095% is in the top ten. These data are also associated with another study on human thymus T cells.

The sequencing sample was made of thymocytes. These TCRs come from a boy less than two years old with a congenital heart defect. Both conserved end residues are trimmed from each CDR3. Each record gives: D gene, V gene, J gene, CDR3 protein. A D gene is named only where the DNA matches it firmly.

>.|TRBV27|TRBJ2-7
ASSPGGDSLPYEQY
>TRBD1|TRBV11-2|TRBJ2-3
ASSPRTERTGKSTDTQY
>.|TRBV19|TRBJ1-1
ASKQGPKAMNTEAF
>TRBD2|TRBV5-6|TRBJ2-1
ASSLIGTTPLCEQF
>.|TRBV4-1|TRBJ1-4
ASSRGTTSEKLF
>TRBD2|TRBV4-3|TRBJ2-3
ASSQDKRGSTDTQY
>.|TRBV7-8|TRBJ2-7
ASSFRSEHEQY
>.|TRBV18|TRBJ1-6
ASSNGCSYNSPLH
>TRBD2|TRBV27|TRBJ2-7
ASRRLAGGEQY
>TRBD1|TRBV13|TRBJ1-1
ASSPKDRGSEAF
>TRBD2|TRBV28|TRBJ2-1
ASKPLAGSSYNEQF
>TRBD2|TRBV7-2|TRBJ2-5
ASSLANLGRPQETQY
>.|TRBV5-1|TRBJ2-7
ASSLEGIGDNSYEQY
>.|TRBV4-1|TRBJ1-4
ASSRALLDPSGEKLF
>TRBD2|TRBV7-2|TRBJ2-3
ASSLSGGASDTQY
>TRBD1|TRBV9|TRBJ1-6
ASGQGMDSPLH
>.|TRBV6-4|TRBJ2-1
ASSEGQENNEQF
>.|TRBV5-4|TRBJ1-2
ASGGGNMDYGYT
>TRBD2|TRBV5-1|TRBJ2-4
ASSFRGLERY
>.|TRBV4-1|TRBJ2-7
ASSQAQPTGLGSYEQY
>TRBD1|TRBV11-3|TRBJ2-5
ASSRGQAGGETQY
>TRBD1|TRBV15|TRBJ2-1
ATRGGTGPHEQF
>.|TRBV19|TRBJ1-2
ATQNYGYT
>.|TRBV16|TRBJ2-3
ASSQPPSSRATSTDTQY
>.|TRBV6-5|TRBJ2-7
ASTSLGDTYEQY
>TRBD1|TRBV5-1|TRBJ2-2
ASSLGRTGKETGELF
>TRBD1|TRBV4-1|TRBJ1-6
ASSHGQGCNSPLH
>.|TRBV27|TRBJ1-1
ASSSPQGGDEAF
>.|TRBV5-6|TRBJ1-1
ASSLEAGAGEAF
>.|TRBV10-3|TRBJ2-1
AIRTRGSRQF
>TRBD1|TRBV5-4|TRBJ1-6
ASSSRGGQGTDSPLH
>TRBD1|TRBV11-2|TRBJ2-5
ASTKLETTGRGQETQY
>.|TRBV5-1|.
ASSWGVGGYEQY
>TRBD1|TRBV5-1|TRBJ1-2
ASSRGQGETYGYT
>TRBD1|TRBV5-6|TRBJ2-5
ASSFPGQGFETQY
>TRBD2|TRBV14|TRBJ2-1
ASSRDYRGNEQF
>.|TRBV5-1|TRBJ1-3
ASSSRPQGEGGNTIY
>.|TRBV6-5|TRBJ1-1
ASSSHQTEAF
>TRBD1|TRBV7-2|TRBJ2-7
ASSLTGENYEQY
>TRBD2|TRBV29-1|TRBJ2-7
SVEGTSGVLDEQY
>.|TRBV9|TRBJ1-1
ASSHREGDTEAF
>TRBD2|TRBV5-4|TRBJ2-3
ASSPEGLAPLTDTQY
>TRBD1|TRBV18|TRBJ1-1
ASSPQQGVLAF
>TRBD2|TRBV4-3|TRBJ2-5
ASSQVTSGNGRRTQY
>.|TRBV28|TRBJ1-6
ASSSDRSGVDSPLH
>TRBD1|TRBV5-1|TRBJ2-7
ASSLTGGPHEQY
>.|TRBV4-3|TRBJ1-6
ASSQDLISGRDDSPLH